The present T cell receptor beta chain was sequenced within a study of identifying expanded T cells in peripheral blood. This CDR3 comprises 15 residues. Trimming at V came to 6 bases and at J to 4 bases, leaving 10 bases not matched to a gene. Looked up from germline, CDR1 is MDHEN and CDR2 is SYDVKM. In the case of this clone: Antigen unknown.

Profiled with immunoSEQ multiplex PCR; TCRdb holds only in-frame clones, not every one. This sample carries over 100,000 clones, 88% of them seen once, and the ten largest clones take under 9%. Study-level points and caveats: Across healthy donors, higher total template counts meant significantly greater roughly two-week count variance. Differentially abundant clones: approximately 1.3 between replicates, 16.4 at 2 to 3 weeks, under 25 at four.

No infections or other immune events were documented during collection. This TCR was sampled from a person between 18 and 69 years old in good health. The specimen was blood. The chain links TRBV28 to TRBJ1-2, with 8 nucleotides matching TRBD1. In DNA form, the CDR3 reads TGTGCCAGCAGCCCCGGACAGGGTCCGAGCTATGGCTACACCTTC. This codes for CASSPGQGPSYGYTF.